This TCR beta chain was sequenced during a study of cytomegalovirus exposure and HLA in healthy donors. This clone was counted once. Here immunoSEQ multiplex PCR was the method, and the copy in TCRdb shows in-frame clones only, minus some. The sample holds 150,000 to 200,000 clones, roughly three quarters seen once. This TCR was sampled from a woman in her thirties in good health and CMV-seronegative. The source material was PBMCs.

CDR3 region: CASSPQTGTGANVLTF. CDR3 bases: TGTGCCAGCAGCCCCCAGACAGGGACTGGGGCCAACGTCCTGACTTTC. V and J are TRBV5-4 and TRBJ2-6, with 7 bases matching TRBD1. The CDR3 spans 16 residues. From germline, CDR1 is SGHNT and CDR2 YYREEE (reference sequence). With V trimmed by 4 bases and J by 2 bases, 6 bases remained unmatched.